These T cell receptor beta chains were read from a single sample in a study of blood T cell repertoires in COVID-19. TCRdb keeps only in-frame clones here, not all; method: immunoSEQ multiplex PCR. Of 70,000 or so clones listed, roughly 84% are singletons. Sequencing was carried out using peripheral blood. The source is an elderly woman with active or convalescent COVID-19. Both conserved end residues are part of each CDR3. The order of the fields is J gene, clone size, V gene, D gene, CDR3 DNA, CDR3 protein. A D gene is named only where the DNA matches it firmly. Size is stated for part of the rows, as once, few or many counts, or as a class when the clone is expanded.

>TRBJ2-2|NA|TRBV19|TRBD2
TGTGCCAGCAGCGGGGGAACTTACACCGGGGAGCTGTTTTTT
CASSGGTYTGELFF
>TRBJ1-6|NA|TRBV14|TRBD1
TGTGCCAGCAGTCGAGAAGGTCGGCCAGGGGGACCGAGCTCCTATAATTCACCCCTCCACTTT
CASSREGRPGGPSSYNSPLHF
>TRBJ2-5|NA|TRBV19|NA
TGTGCCAGTGCCCAGGGGGAGACCCAGTACTTC
CASAQGETQYF
>TRBJ2-2|NA|TRBV9|TRBD2
TGTGCCAGCAGCGTAGACGGGACGGTCGGACTAGCCGGGGTTACCGGGGAGCTGTTTTTT
CASSVDGTVGLAGVTGELFF
>TRBJ1-4|NA|TRBV19|TRBD1
TGTGCCAGTAGTATGACAGGGGCGGCTGAAAAACTGTTTTTT
CASSMTGAAEKLFF
>TRBJ2-1|NA|TRBV29-1|TRBD2
TGCAGCGTCCCATTTCTACTAAGACTAGCGGGGTCGGACAATGAGCAGTTCTTC
CSVPFLLRLAGSDNEQFF
>TRBJ1-6|NA|TRBV6-6|NA
TGTGCCAGCAGTTACGGCGGCACATATAATTCACCCCTCCACTTT
CASSYGGTYNSPLHF
>TRBJ2-7|once|TRBV5-1|TRBD2
TGCGCCAGCAGCTTGGCCGGGCTAGCGGACGAAAGCTCCTACGAGCAGTACTTC
CASSLAGLADESSYEQYF
>TRBJ2-3|NA|TRBV3-1/TRBV3-2|NA
TGTGCCAGCAGCCCTAGTGGTACAGATACGCAGTATTTT
CASSPSGTDTQYF
>TRBJ2-2|NA|TRBV5-1|TRBD1
TGCGCCAGCAGCCGTTCACGACAGGGCGGGACCGGGGAGCTGTTTTTT
CASSRSRQGGTGELFF
>TRBJ2-2|NA|TRBV4-3|NA
TGCGCCAGCAGCCAAGAGATCGGGAGCACCGGGGAGCTGTTTTTT
CASSQEIGSTGELFF
>TRBJ1-2|NA|TRBV12-5|NA
TGTGCTAGTGGTTTTAATGGCTACACCTTC
CASGFNGYTF
>TRBJ2-7|once|TRBV10-3|TRBD1
TGTGCCATCAGGGGACAGGCTGGGTTCTACGAGCAGTACTTC
CAIRGQAGFYEQYF
>TRBJ2-3|NA|TRBV7-2|NA
TGTGCCAGCAGTCGCTCGGGGGGCCGCACAGATACGCAGTATTTT
CASSRSGGRTDTQYF
>TRBJ2-5|NA|TRBV9|NA
TGTGCCAGCAGCGTAGGACTCGCTCGGGAGACCCAGTACTTC
CASSVGLARETQYF
>TRBJ2-5|NA|TRBV10-3|NA
TGTGCCATCAGTGAGTTAGCTATCCAAGAGACCCAGTACTTC
CAISELAIQETQYF
>TRBJ2-2|NA|TRBV7-9|NA
TGTGCCAGCAGCTTAGCGCTTGGAGATGAGGAGCTGTTTTTT
CASSLALGDEELFF
>TRBJ1-6|NA|TRBV19|TRBD1
TGTGCCAGTAGTATAGCCCTCGGGACAGGGTACTCACCCCTCCACTTT
CASSIALGTGYSPLHF
>TRBJ2-6|NA|TRBV5-8|NA
TGTGCCAGCAGTCTCTCTGGGGCCAACGTCCTGACTTTC
CASSLSGANVLTF
>TRBJ2-1|NA|TRBV7-2|TRBD2
TGTGCCAGCAGAACTAGCGGGGGATACAATGAGCAGTTCTTC
CASRTSGGYNEQFF
>TRBJ2-3|NA|TRBV2|TRBD2
TGTGCCAGCAGGAGACTAGCGGGACGTTCCACAGATACGCAGTATTTT
CASRRLAGRSTDTQYF
>TRBJ2-3|NA|TRBV24-1|NA
TGTGCCACGGAGACAGGCCTCACAGATACGCAGTATTTT
CATETGLTDTQYF
>TRBJ2-7|NA|TRBV7-7|NA
TGTGCCAGCAGCTGCCGTGGGGCCCCATTTCCCTACGAGCAGTACTTC
CASSCRGAPFPYEQYF
>TRBJ2-1|NA|TRBV20-1|NA
TGCAGTGCTGGTGGTGATATGAGCTCCTACAATGAGCAGTTCTTC
CSAGGDMSSYNEQFF
>TRBJ2-2|NA|TRBV4-1|NA
TGCGCCAGCAGCCAAGCAAGCGGTCAGAACACCGGGGAGCTGTTTTTT
CASSQASGQNTGELFF
>TRBJ1-6|NA|TRBV4-1|TRBD1
TGCGCCAGCAGCCAGGGGACAGGGAATACTGGGTCACCCCTCCACTTT
CASSQGTGNTGSPLHF
>TRBJ2-3|NA|TRBV7-9|TRBD1
TGTGCCAGCAGCCCGTCGACAGGGGGCATTGATACGCAGTATTTT
CASSPSTGGIDTQYF
>TRBJ1-3|NA|TRBV7-9|TRBD1
TGTGCCAGCAGCCCATACGTTGACAGGGGAGGAAACACCATATATTTT
CASSPYVDRGGNTIYF
>TRBJ2-2|NA|TRBV7-8|TRBD2
TGTGCCAGCAGCCCCTTTGGGGGGGGGACCGGGGAGCTGTTTTTT
CASSPFGGGTGELFF
>TRBJ1-5|NA|TRBV25-1|NA
TGTGCCAGCAGTTCTCAGGGCAATCAGCCCCAGCATTTT
CASSSQGNQPQHF
>TRBJ2-7|NA|TRBV3-1/TRBV3-2|TRBD2
TGTGCCAGCAGCCGGGCGGGGGGGCCGTACGAGCAGTACTTC
CASSRAGGPYEQYF
>TRBJ1-2|NA|TRBV7-2|NA
TGTGCCAGCAGCTTATCTATTGTCTATGGCTACACCTTC
CASSLSIVYGYTF
>TRBJ2-3|NA|TRBV4-2|NA
TGTGCCAGCAGCCAAGTGTTTAGCGACCGCACAGATACGCAGTATTTT
CASSQVFSDRTDTQYF
>TRBJ2-5|NA|TRBV7-2|NA
TGTGCCAGCAGCTTCAACTATCAAGAGACCCAGTACTTC
CASSFNYQETQYF
>TRBJ2-5|NA|TRBV5-5|TRBD1
TGTGCCAGCAGCATGACAGGGAACCAAGAGACCCAGTACTTC
CASSMTGNQETQYF
>TRBJ1-1|once|TRBV9|NA
TGTGCCAGCAGCTACGGGGATGGCACTGAAGCTTTCTTT
CASSYGDGTEAFF
>TRBJ1-1|few|TRBV2|TRBD1
TGTGCCAGCACCCCTACAGGGGGCATAGGTACTGAAGCTTTCTTT
CASTPTGGIGTEAFF
>TRBJ2-5|NA|TRBV28|TRBD1
TGTGCCAGCAGTTTATCGGGGACAGTCCTACCTCAAGAGACCCAGTACTTC
CASSLSGTVLPQETQYF
>TRBJ1-2|NA|TRBV6-1|TRBD1
TGTGCCAGCAGTGAAACAGACATATCCGGGACAGGGATAGGCTACACCTTC
CASSETDISGTGIGYTF
>TRBJ1-6|NA|TRBV19|TRBD1
TGTGCCAGTACCCAAGGGACAGAGGAGGAGTCACCCCTCCACTTT
CASTQGTEEESPLHF
>TRBJ2-1|NA|TRBV5-4|TRBD2
TGTGCCAGCACCCCCTCGGGGGGACTAGCGGGCAATGAGCAGTTCTTC
CASTPSGGLAGNEQFF
>TRBJ1-2|NA|TRBV19|TRBD1
TGTGCCAGTAGTAGACAGGGGAAAGGCTACACCTTC
CASSRQGKGYTF
>TRBJ2-2|NA|TRBV24-1|NA
TGTGCCACCAGTGATGTCATGGTCGATTACACGAACACCGGGGAGCTGTTTTTT
CATSDVMVDYTNTGELFF
>TRBJ1-1|once|TRBV2|NA
TGTGCCAGCAAGTCAACTGCGAACACTGAAGCTTTCTTT
CASKSTANTEAFF
>TRBJ1-2|once|TRBV6-5|NA
TGTGCCAGCAGTTACTCTTTGGACAGCGTGGGCTATGGCTACACCTTC
CASSYSLDSVGYGYTF
>TRBJ2-1|NA|TRBV19|NA
TGTGCCAGTAGTATAGGGGGGGGCCGGTATAGGTACAATGAGCAGTTCTTC
CASSIGGGRYRYNEQFF
>TRBJ2-3|NA|TRBV5-1|TRBD1
TGCGCCAGCAGCTGGGGGACAGGGGACTTTAGCACAGATACGCAGTATTTT
CASSWGTGDFSTDTQYF
>TRBJ2-3|NA|TRBV7-6|NA
TGTGCCAGCAGCTTAGTTAGGAGGGTCGCGGGAATGGGCACAGATACGCAGTATTTT
CASSLVRRVAGMGTDTQYF
>TRBJ2-2|NA|TRBV6-2/TRBV6-3|NA
TGTGCCAGCAGTTACTCTAGCCTTTCCGGGGAGCTGTTTTTT
CASSYSSLSGELFF